This T cell receptor beta chain was identified in a study of shared clonotypes between healthy human individuals. Study in general: Each donor contributed plates that comprised three CD4 naive, three CD4 memory, two CD8 naive and one CD8 memory.

A roughly 200 ng quantity of DNA, 25,000 to 35,000 T cell genomes, went into the sorted-subset replicate PCRs. In the authors' methods: Owing to the provision of junction-only sequences devoid of quality scores by immunoSEQ, filtering differed. Repertoires were generated with immunoSEQ multiplex PCR, while TCRdb's copy carries only in-frame clones and drops some. Clonal size and the V and J genes are those of that table, whereas D and trimming came from the DNA. The sample holds over 2 million clones; 85% to 95% are singletons and the top ten take approximately 1.2%. This CDR3 comprises 14 residues. The V end was cut by 9 bases, the J end by 1 base, with 14 bases between. Per germline, CDR1 ENHRY and CDR2 SYGVKD. Of note for this clone: Its antigen is not known.

The naive CD8 fraction comprised CD45RO-negative cells positively selected for CCR7 and excluded terminally differentiated effector memory CD45RA+ cells. Findings and limits, study-wide: Although depth was large, rarefaction showed that sequencing of the sorted subsets was incomplete.

The sequencing sample was made of naive CD8+ T cells sorted from blood. The clonotype comes from a man aged 18 to 35 in good health. This rearrangement joins TRBV10-3 to TRBJ2-3; the D is unclear. The CDR3 sequence: CAIGGDHRTDTQYF. Here the CDR3 DNA reads TGTGCCATAGGCGGTGACCACCGCACAGATACGCAGTATTTT.